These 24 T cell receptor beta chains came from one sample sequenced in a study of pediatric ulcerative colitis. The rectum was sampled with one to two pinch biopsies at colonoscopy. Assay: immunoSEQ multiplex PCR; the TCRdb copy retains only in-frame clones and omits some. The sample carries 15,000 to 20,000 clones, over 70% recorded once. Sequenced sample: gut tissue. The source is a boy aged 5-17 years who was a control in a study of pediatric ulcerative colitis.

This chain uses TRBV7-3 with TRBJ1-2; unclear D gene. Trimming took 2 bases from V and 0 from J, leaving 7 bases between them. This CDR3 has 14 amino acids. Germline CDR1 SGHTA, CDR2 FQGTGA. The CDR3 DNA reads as TGTGCCAGCAGCTTAGCGCTGGCTAACTATGGCTACACCTTC. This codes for CASSLALANYGYTF.

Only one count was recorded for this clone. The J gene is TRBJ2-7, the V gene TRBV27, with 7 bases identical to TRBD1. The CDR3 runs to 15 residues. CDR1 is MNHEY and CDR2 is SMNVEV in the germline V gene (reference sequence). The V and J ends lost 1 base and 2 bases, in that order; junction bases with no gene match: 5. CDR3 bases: TGTGCCAGCAGTTTATTGAGCAGGGGGACCTACGAGCAGTACTTC. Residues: CASSLLSRGTYEQYF.

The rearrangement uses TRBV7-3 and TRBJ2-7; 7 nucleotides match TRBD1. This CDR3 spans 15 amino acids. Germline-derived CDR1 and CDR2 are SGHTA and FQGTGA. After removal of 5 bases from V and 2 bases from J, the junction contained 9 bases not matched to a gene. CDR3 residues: CASSRSTGTAYEQYF. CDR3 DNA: TGTGCCAGCAGCCGATCCACCGGGACAGCCTACGAGCAGTACTTC.

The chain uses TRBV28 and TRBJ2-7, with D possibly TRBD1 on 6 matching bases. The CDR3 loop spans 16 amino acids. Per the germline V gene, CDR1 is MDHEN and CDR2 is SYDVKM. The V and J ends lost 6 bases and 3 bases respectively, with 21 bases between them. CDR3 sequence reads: CASSPLWGRWLYEQYF. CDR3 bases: TGTGCCAGCAGCCCCCTATGGGGGCGCTGGCTCTACGAGCAGTACTTC. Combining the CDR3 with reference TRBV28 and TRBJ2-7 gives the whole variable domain DVKVTQSSRYLVKRTGEKVFLECVQDMDHENMFWYRQDPGLGLRLIYFSYDVKMKEKGDIPEGYSVSREKKERFSLILESASTNQTSMYLCASSPLWGRWLYEQYFGPGTRLTVT.

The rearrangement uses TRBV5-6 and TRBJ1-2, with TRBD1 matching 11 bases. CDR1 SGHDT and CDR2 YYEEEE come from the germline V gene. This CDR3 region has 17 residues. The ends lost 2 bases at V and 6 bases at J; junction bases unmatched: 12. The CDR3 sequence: CASSFSWRTGGANGYTF. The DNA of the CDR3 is TGTGCCAGCAGCTTTTCCTGGCGGACAGGGGGCGCAAATGGCTACACCTTC.

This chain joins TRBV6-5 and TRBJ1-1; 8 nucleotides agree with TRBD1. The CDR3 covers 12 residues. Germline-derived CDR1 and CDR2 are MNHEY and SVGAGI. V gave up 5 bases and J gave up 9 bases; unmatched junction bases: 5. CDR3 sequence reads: CASSKRQGKAFF. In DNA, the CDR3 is TGTGCCAGCAGTAAACGACAGGGGAAAGCTTTCTTT.

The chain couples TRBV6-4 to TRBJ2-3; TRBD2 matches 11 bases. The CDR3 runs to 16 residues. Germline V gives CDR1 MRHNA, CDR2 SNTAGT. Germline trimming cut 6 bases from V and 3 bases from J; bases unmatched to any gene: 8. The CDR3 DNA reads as TGTGCCAGCAGCCCCACTAGCGGGGGTGGGACAGATACGCAGTATTTT. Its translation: CASSPTSGGGTDTQYF.

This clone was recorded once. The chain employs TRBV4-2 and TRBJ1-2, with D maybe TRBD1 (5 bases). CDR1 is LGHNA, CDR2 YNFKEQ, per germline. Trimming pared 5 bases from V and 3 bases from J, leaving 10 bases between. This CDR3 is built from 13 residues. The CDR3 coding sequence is TGTGCCAGCAGCTACGACAGAGACTATGGCTACACCTTC. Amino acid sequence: CASSYDRDYGYTF.

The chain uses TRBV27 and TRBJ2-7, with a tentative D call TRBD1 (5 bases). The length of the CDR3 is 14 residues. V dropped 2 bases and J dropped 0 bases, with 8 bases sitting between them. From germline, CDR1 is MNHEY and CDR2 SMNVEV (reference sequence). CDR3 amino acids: CASSLETASYEQYF. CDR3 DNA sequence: TGTGCCAGCAGTTTAGAGACAGCCTCCTACGAGCAGTACTTC.

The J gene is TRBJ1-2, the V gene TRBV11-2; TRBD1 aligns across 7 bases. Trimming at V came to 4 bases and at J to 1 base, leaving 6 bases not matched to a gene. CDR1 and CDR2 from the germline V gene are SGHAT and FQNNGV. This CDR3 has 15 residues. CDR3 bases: TGTGCCAGCAGCTCTCAGGGGGGAAATAACTATGGCTACACCTTC. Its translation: CASSSQGGNNYGYTF.

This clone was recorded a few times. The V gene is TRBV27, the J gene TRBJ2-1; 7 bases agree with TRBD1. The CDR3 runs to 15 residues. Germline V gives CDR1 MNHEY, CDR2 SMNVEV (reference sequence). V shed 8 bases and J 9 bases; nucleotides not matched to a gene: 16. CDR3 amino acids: CASANQGDSTGEQFF. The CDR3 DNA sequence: TGTGCCAGCGCTAACCAGGGGGATTCAACAGGTGAGCAGTTCTTC.

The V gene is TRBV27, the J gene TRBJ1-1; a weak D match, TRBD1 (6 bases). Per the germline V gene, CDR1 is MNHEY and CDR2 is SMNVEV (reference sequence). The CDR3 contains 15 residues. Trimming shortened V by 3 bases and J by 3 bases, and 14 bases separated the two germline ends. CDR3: CASSFLGADYTEAFF. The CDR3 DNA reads TGTGCCAGCAGTTTTCTGGGGGCTGATTACACTGAAGCTTTCTTT.

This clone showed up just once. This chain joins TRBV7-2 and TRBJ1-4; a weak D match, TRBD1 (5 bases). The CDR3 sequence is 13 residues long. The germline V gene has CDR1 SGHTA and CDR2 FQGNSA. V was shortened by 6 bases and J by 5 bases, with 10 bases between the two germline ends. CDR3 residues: CASRRGENEKLFF. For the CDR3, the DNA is TGTGCCAGCAGGAGAGGGGAAAATGAAAAACTGTTTTTT.

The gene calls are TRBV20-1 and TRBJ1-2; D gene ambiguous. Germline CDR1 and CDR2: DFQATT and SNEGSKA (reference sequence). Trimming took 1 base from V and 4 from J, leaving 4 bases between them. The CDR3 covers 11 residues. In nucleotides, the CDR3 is TGCAGTGCTAGAGGCGTCTATGGCTACACCTTC. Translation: CSARGVYGYTF.

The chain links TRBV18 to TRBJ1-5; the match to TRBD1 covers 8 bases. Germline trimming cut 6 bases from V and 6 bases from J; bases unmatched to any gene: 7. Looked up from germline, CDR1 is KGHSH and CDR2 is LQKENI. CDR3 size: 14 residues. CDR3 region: CASSSQGAGQPQHF. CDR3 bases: TGTGCCAGCTCCTCTCAGGGGGCAGGTCAGCCCCAGCATTTT.

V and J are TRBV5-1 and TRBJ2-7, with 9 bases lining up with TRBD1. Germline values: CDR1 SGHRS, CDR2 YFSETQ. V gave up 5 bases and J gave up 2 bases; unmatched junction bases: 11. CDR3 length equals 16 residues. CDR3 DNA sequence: TGCGCCAGCAGTATTGGGGACCGGGACAGGGCCTACGAGCAGTACTTC. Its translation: CASSIGDRDRAYEQYF. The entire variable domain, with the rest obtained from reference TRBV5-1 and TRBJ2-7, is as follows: KAGVTQTPRYLIKTRGQQVTLSCSPISGHRSVSWYQQTPGQGLQFLFEYFSETQRNKGNFPGRFSGRQFSNSRSEMNVSTLELGDSALYLCASSIGDRDRAYEQYFGPGTRLTVT.

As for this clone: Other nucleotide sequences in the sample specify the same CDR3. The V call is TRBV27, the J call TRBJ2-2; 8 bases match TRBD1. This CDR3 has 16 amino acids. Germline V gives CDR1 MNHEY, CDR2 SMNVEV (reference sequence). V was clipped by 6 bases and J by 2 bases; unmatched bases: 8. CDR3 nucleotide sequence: TGTGCCAGCAGAAAGCAGGGGGCTCAAAACACCGGGGAGCTGTTTTTT. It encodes CASRKQGAQNTGELFF.

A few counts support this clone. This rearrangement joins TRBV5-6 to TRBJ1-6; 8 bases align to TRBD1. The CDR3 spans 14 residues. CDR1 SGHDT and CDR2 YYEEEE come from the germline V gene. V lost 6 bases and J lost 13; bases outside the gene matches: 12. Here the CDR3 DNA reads TGTGCCAGCAACATGGACAGGGAGATTTCGCCCCTCCACTTT. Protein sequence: CASNMDREISPLHF. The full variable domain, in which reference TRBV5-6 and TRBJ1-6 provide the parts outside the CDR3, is DAGVTQSPTHLIKTRGQQVTLRCSPKSGHDTVSWYQQALGQGPQFIFQYYEEEERQRGNFPDRFSGHQFPNYSSELNVNALLLGDSALYLCASNMDREISPLHFGNGTRLTVT.

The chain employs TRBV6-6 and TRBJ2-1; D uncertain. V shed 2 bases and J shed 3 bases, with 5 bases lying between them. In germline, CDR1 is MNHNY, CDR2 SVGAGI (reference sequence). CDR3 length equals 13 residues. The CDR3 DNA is TGTGCCAGCAGTTACGTTGGCTACAATGAGCAGTTCTTC. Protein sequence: CASSYVGYNEQFF.

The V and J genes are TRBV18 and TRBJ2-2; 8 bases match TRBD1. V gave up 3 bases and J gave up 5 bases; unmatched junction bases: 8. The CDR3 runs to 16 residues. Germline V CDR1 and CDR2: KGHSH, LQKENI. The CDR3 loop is CASSPLGTGYTGELFF. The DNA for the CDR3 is TGTGCCAGCTCACCGCTTGGGACAGGATATACCGGGGAGCTGTTTTTT.

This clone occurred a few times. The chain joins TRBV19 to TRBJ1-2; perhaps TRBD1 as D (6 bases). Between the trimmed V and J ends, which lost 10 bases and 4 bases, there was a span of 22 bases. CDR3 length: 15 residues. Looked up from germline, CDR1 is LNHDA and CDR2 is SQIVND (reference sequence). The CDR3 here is CATQRSGARGYGYTF. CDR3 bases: TGTGCCACCCAGAGATCGGGGGCACGGGGCTATGGCTACACCTTC.

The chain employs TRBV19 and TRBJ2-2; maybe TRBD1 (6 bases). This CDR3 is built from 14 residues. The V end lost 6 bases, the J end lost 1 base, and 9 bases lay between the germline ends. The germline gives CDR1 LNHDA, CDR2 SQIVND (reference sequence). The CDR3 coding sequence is TGTGCCAGTAGACTACAGGGGAACACCGGGGAGCTGTTTTTT. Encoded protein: CASRLQGNTGELFF.

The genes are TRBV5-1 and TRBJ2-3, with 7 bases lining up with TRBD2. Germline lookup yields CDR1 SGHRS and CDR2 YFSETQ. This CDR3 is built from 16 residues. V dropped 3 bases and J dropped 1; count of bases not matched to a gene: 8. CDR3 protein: CASSSMRLAGTDTQYF. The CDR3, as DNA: TGCGCCAGCAGCTCGATGAGACTAGCAGGCACAGATACGCAGTATTTT.

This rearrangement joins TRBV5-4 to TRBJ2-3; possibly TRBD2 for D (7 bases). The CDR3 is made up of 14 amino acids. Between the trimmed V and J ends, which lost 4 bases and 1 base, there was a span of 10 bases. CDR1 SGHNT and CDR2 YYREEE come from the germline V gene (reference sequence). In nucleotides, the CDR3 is TGTGCCAGCAGCCTGGGGGGGCGCACAGATACGCAGTATTTT. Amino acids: CASSLGGRTDTQYF.